This T cell receptor beta chain was sequenced in a study of breast tumors, draining lymph nodes, adjacent tissues. Regarding the study as a whole: Luminal-like breast cancer showed significantly greater tumor-nontumor repertoire similarity than basal-like breast cancer did.

MiXCR was run by TCRdb on the multiplex PCR reads, yielding one entry per CDR3 protein. The sample lists under 150,000 distinct CDR3 sequences, 20% to 25% occurring once. The lymph nodes were axillary draining lymph nodes from breast cancer patients. The CDR3 extends over 14 amino acids. Germline loops: CDR1 SGHAT, CDR2 FQNNGV. Trimming cost V 3 bases and J 7 bases, with 16 bases left between them. This clonotype showed up many times. The antigen is undetermined. V gene TRBV11-2 combines with J gene TRBJ2-7; possibly TRBD1 for D (6 bases). The origin of this receptor is a female donor with breast cancer. Some clones in this sample may be carry-over from other donors' samples. The specimen sequenced was axillary lymph node tissue. The CDR3 DNA reads as TGTGCCAGCAGCTTGTCTGGGGGCGCCTGGGAGCAGTACTTC. It codes for CASSLSGGAWEQYF.